This is a list of T cell receptor beta chains from one sample in a study of shared clonotypes between healthy human individuals. Profiled with immunoSEQ multiplex PCR; TCRdb holds only in-frame clones, not every one. The table includes a few hundred thousand clones, 50% to 75% detected once. Specimen: memory CD4+ T cells sorted from blood. These receptors were obtained from a man younger than 45 in good health. Each CDR3 is given with its conserved first and last residue. A D gene is named only where the DNA matches it firmly. A row's size may be missing; if present it is once, few, many or a size class.

TRBV7-2,-,-,TRBJ2-3,TGTGCCAGCAGCCCACCCCCTCCAGATACGCAGTATTTT,CASSPPPPDTQYF
TRBV11-2,-,-,TRBJ2-7,TGTGCCAGCAGCTTAGGAAGAGGGGGCTACGAGCAGTACTTC,CASSLGRGGYEQYF
TRBV28,-,-,TRBJ2-7,TGTGCCAGCAGTTTCCTCCTATACGAGCAGTACTTC,CASSFLLYEQYF
TRBV7-2,-,-,TRBJ1-2,TGTGCCAGCAGCCAGAGTAATTATGGCTACACCTTC,CASSQSNYGYTF
TRBV6-5,-,-,TRBJ1-5,TGTGCCACCGCGGGGGGAGGCAACAATCAGCCCCAGCATTTT,CATAGGGNNQPQHF
TRBV10-3,-,few,TRBJ1-2,TGTGCCATCAGTGAGTCGAAGAATGGCTACACCTTC,CAISESKNGYTF
TRBV19,-,-,TRBJ2-2,TGTGCCAGTAGTATAGACTCTTTGTACCGACTCACCGGGGAGCTGTTTTTT,CASSIDSLYRLTGELFF
TRBV6-4,-,once,TRBJ2-3,TGTGCCAGCAGTGACTCCGCGGGAAGCACAGATACGCAGTATTTT,CASSDSAGSTDTQYF
TRBV7-2,TRBD1,-,TRBJ2-1,TGTGCCAGCAGCTCTAAAAGTGGACAGGGGGCAGGGAATGAGCAGTTCTTC,CASSSKSGQGAGNEQFF
TRBV10-1,-,-,TRBJ1-1,TGCGCCAGCAGTGAGTCGGAAGGGGCTGGGGCTTTCTTT,CASSESEGAGAFF
TRBV18,-,-,TRBJ2-1,TGTGCCAGCTCAATAGGGGTTAGGTCCTACAATGAGCAGTTCTTC,CASSIGVRSYNEQFF
TRBV2,-,-,TRBJ2-7,TGTGCCAGCAGGGTCGCAGGGATTACATACGAGCAGTACTTC,CASRVAGITYEQYF
TRBV5-6,-,-,TRBJ2-1,TGTGCCAGCAGTGTAGGAATCGGTGAGCAGTTCTTC,CASSVGIGEQFF
TRBV4-3,-,-,TRBJ2-4,TGCGCCAGCAGCCAAGAGGCAGGGGACATAAACATTCAGTACTTC,CASSQEAGDINIQYF
TRBV30,-,-,TRBJ2-1,TGTGCCTGGATGCGGCATTACAATGAGCAGTTCTTC,CAWMRHYNEQFF
TRBV5-1,TRBD1,-,TRBJ1-1,TGCGCCAGCAGCCCGACAGGGAGAAACACTGAAGCTTTCTTT,CASSPTGRNTEAFF
TRBV5-1,-,-,TRBJ2-3,TGCGCCAGCAGCTTAAGGGCCAGGACTGATGGACCCACAGATACGCAGTATTTT,CASSLRARTDGPTDTQYF
TRBV6-1,-,-,TRBJ2-1,TGTGCCAGCAGCCGCTCGTCGGACCCTGGTTATGAGCAGTTCTTC,CASSRSSDPGYEQFF
TRBV5-4,-,few,TRBJ2-7,TGTGCCAGCAGCTTGTCCGGGTCTTACGGGCAGTACTTC,CASSLSGSYGQYF
TRBV2,-,-,TRBJ2-7,TGTGCCAGCAGTGGGCAGGGGAAGCACGAGCAGTACTTC,CASSGQGKHEQYF
TRBV11-2,-,-,TRBJ2-4,TGTGCCAGCAGCTTAATGGGAGGCGAAAACATTCAGTACTTC,CASSLMGGENIQYF
TRBV18,TRBD2,once,TRBJ2-1,TGTGCCAGCTCTCCCCCTACTAGCGCTGCCTACAATGAGCAGTTCTTC,CASSPPTSAAYNEQFF
TRBV6-6,-,-,TRBJ2-5,TGTGCCAGCACTACCACCGGGACTCGGACCGGGGAGACCCAGTACTTC,CASTTTGTRTGETQYF
TRBV27,-,-,TRBJ1-5,TGTGCCAGCAGTTGGGATAGCAATCAGCCCCAGCATTTT,CASSWDSNQPQHF
TRBV10-3,TRBD1,once,TRBJ2-1,TGTGCCATCAAGGGGACAGACTACAATGAGCAGTTCTTC,CAIKGTDYNEQFF
TRBV7-8,TRBD2,-,TRBJ2-1,TGTGCCAGCAGCTTAAGGACTAGCGCCTACAATGAGCAGTTCTTC,CASSLRTSAYNEQFF
TRBV21-1,-,-,TRBJ2-7,TGTGCCAGCAGCAAAGCGCTATATGGGACACAAATCTACGAGCAGTACTTC,CASSKALYGTQIYEQYF
TRBV10-3,TRBD1,-,TRBJ2-3,TGTGCCATCAGTGAACCGGGACAGGCAACAGATACGCAGTATTTT,CAISEPGQATDTQYF